The sequence of this T cell receptor beta chain was determined in a study of blood T cell repertoires in COVID-19. Looking at the study overall: Spain, Italy and the United States supplied samples that represented acute and convalescent COVID-19.

The germline V gene has CDR1 MNHNY and CDR2 SVGAGI (reference sequence). V was pared by 0 bases and J by 5 bases, with 4 bases of the junction left unmatched. This CDR3 comprises 16 residues. Assay: immunoSEQ multiplex PCR; the TCRdb copy retains only in-frame clones and omits some. Among fewer than 400,000 clones listed, more than 75% were seen once. The sequencing sample was made of peripheral blood. The clonotype was recovered from a human donor in a cohort sampled during active COVID-19. This chain connects TRBV6-6 to TRBJ2-3; 11 bases line up with TRBD2. CDR3 bases: TGTGCCAGCAGTTACTCTATAGCGGGAGGGATAGATACGCAGTATTTT. It is translated as CASSYSIAGGIDTQYF.